Below, one TCR beta chain is given with its context. The sample is drawn from a study of blood T cell repertoires in COVID-19. Original methodology: How many nucleated cells were present was estimated from reference gene primer amplification. Repertoires were generated with immunoSEQ multiplex PCR, while TCRdb's copy carries only in-frame clones and drops some. From that table come the V and J calls and clone size; the DNA was used to work out D and trimming. The repertoire holds about 49,000 clones, with around 81% as singletons. The specimen was peripheral blood. This sequence originates from a woman older than 75 with COVID-19, enrolled during active disease.

The CDR3 sequence is CASSPPAGQGNVAEAFF. The CDR3 region has the DNA TGTGCCAGCTCACCGCCCGCGGGACAGGGGAATGTGGCTGAAGCTTTCTTT. The rearrangement uses TRBV18 and TRBJ1-1, with 10 bases fitting TRBD1. Germline values: CDR1 KGHSH, CDR2 LQKENI. This CDR3 region has 17 residues. V gave up 3 bases and J gave up 6 bases; unmatched junction bases: 13. Filled out from reference TRBV18 and TRBJ1-1, the complete variable domain reads NAGVMQNPRHLVRRRGQEARLRCSPMKGHSHVYWYRQLPEEGLKFMVYLQKENIIDESGMPKERFSAEFPKEGPSILRIQQVVRGDSAAYFCASSPPAGQGNVAEAFFGQGTRLTVV.